The present T cell receptor (beta chain) was sequenced within a study of blood T cell repertoires in COVID-19 (TCRdb year 2020). A note on the overall study: Collaborator samples came from the United States, Italy and Spain and covered acute and convalescent phases of COVID-19. The material from the prospective study consisted of cDNA or gDNA derived from T cells, B-cell-depleted T cells, or PBMCs. Subjects who had been exposed to COVID-19, were actively infected with it, or had recovered from it provided the deeply sampled blood TCRbeta repertoires that made up the dataset. The repertoires were made available in a free public database intended to serve as a resource for research on the immune response to SARS-CoV-2. The samples were drawn from two sources: the first 160 participants of the ongoing ImmuneRACE study, and some 1,300 subjects contributed by 6 global collaborators. Sample metadata almost always included a de-identified subject ID, COVID-19 status, age in years and sex. Where available, HLA class I and class II types were taken from metadata supplied by the sample provider and were not determined by assay-based typing.

Of note for this clone: What antigen it recognizes has not been identified. It has no much larger one-base neighbor in the sample; base qualities were not kept.

Each collaborating institution followed its own protocols to collect whole blood in K2EDTA tubes. For TCRbeta analysis, collaborators shipped samples as frozen whole blood, isolated PBMCs, or DNA extracted from either of those sample types. Results and caveats for the whole study, not just this receptor: The quantity of clinical and demographic metadata differed by source and by participant and was supplied without curation.

The CDR3 contains 13 residues, cysteine and phenylalanine counted. CDR3 DNA only is kept here, 39 bases in frame from base 1. The germline V gene (reference sequence) supplies CDR1 LNHDA and CDR2 SQIVND. A distance of 12 bases separates the germline ends of V and J, which lose 7 bases and 8 bases respectively. TCRbeta CDR3 regions were amplified from genomic DNA by means of the immunoSEQ Assay, a bias-controlled multiplex PCR. The paper's processing steps were these. The number of nucleated cells in each sample was estimated by amplification of reference gene primers within the assay. To quantify the absolute abundance of each unique TCRbeta CDR3 rearrangement, sequence reads were collapsed and filtered. Productive Simpson clonality was computed per sample as the square root of Simpson's diversity index over productive rearrangements. The clones in this table, taken by TCRdb from immuneACCESS, are in-frame only. Not every clone is retained; where verified, under half of the shortfall comes from an unresolved V gene, and the cause of the rest is unknown. From that table come the V and J calls and clone size; the DNA was used to work out D and trimming. This sample comprises 100,000 to 150,000 clones, about 70% of them detected only once. Clones ranked in the top ten supply around 5.5% of the sample.

The clonotype originates from a man between 60 and 75 years old with acute or convalescent COVID-19. The sequencing input was peripheral blood. The V gene is TRBV19 and the J gene is TRBJ1-6; the D gene is perhaps TRBD1, from 5 matching bases. CDR3 sequence: CASMEQGHSPLHF. The nucleotide sequence is given as TGTGCCAGTATGGAGCAGGGCCATTCACCCCTCCACTTT.